The source of this TCR beta chain is a study of T cell repertoires in cytomegalovirus infection. Overall study: Public TCR beta signatures indicated both CMV infection and matching HLA type.

TCRdb redid the calling of the reads with MiXCR, one entry per CDR3 protein. Of fewer than 130,000 distinct CDR3 sequences listed, around 40% are singletons. Per germline, CDR1 MNHNY and CDR2 SVGAGI (reference sequence). The CDR3 has 12 amino acids. The V end lost 7 bases, the J end lost 0 bases, and 4 bases lay between the germline ends. In the case of this clonotype: Its antigen is still unknown.

The receptor's source is a human donor in good health (CMV status not recorded). Some clones in this sample may be carry-over from other donors' samples. Sequenced here: CD8+ T cells from cultured PBMCs, sampled from culture after CMV antigen stimulation. The chain is built from TRBV6-6 and TRBJ2-1, with D hard to call. CDR3: CASTPSYNEQFF. Here the CDR3 DNA reads TGTGCCAGCACCCCCTCCTACAATGAGCAGTTCTTC.